The 5 T cell receptor beta chains below come from one sample, sequenced in a study of neurological immune-mediated disorders. TCRdb redid the calling of the 5' RACE reads with MiXCR, one entry per CDR3 protein. The top ten clones hold roughly 2.7% of a sample with approximately 60,000 distinct CDR3 sequences, 3.5% to 4.5% of them seen once. The specimen was PBMCs. All receptors come from a man over 45 with multiple sclerosis.

A word on this clonotype: Since the CDR3 does not end with the conserved phenylalanine or tryptophan, this likely comes from a read error. This rearrangement joins TRBV7-2 to TRBJ2-5; D gene ambiguous. V lost 4 bases and J 5 bases, leaving 8 bases between the germline ends. CDR3 size: 12 residues. From germline, CDR1 is SGHTA and CDR2 FQGNSA. CDR3 protein: CASSSTRETQYN. The DNA of the CDR3 is TGTGCCAGCAGCTCGACCCGGGAGACCCAGTACAAC.

In this sample, this clonotype turned up many times. The CDR3 loop is CSARDRGYRETQYF. Written as DNA, the CDR3 is TGCAGTGCTCGGGACAGGGGTTATCGAGAGACCCAGTACTTC. The chain couples TRBV20-1 to TRBJ2-5, with 10 positions matching TRBD1. The CDR3 covers 14 residues. Looked up from germline, CDR1 is DFQATT and CDR2 is SNEGSKA (reference sequence). V dropped 5 bases and J dropped 4; count of bases not matched to a gene: 7.

There are many counts of this clonotype. This sequence joins TRBV7-9 and TRBJ1-2; D unclear. CDR3 size: 13 residues. Looked up from germline, CDR1 is SEHNR and CDR2 is FQNEAQ (reference sequence). V shed 7 bases and J shed 7 bases, with 16 bases lying between them. The DNA for the CDR3 is TGTGCCAGCACCGGTCGGGGTTTTAGTGGCTACACCTTC. Its protein is CASTGRGFSGYTF.

At least ten counts were recorded for this clonotype. This chain connects TRBV2 to TRBJ2-2; 9 nucleotides agree with TRBD1. V was pared by 6 bases and J by 2 bases, with 4 bases of the junction left unmatched. The CDR3 length is 15 residues. Germline-derived CDR1 and CDR2 are SNHLY and FYNNEI. CDR3 sequence: CASSGQGINTGELFF. For the CDR3, the DNA is TGTGCCAGCAGCGGACAGGGGATAAACACCGGGGAGCTGTTTTTT. Full variable domain (remainder filled in from reference TRBV2 and TRBJ2-2): EPEVTQTPSHQVTQMGQEVILRCVPISNHLYFYWYRQILGQKVEFLVSFYNNEISEKSEIFDDQFSVERPDGSNFTLKIRSTKLEDSAMYFCASSGQGINTGELFFGEGSRLTVL.

This clonotype was seen many times. The gene calls are TRBV27 and TRBJ1-4; the D gene is possibly TRBD1 (5 bases). The V end lost 4 bases, the J end lost 6 bases, and 12 bases lay between the germline ends. Germline CDR1 MNHEY, CDR2 SMNVEV (reference sequence). This CDR3 contains 14 residues. The CDR3 bases are TGTGCCAGCAGTTCCCGGGACGGACATGAAAAACTGTTTTTT. Protein product: CASSSRDGHEKLFF.